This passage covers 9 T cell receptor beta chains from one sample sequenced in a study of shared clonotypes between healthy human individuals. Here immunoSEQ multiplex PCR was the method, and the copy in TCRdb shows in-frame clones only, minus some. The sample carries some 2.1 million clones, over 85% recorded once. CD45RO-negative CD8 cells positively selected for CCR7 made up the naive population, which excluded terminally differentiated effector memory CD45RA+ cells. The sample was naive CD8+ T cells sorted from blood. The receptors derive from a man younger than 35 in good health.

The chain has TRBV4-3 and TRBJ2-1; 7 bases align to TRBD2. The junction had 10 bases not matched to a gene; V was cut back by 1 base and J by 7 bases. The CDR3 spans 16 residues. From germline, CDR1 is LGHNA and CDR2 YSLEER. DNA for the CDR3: TGCGCCAGCAGCCAAGTGATGGGAGGGCTTAGTAATGAGCAGTTCTTC. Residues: CASSQVMGGLSNEQFF.

Here the CDR3 reads CASELAGLTDTQYF. CDR3 coding DNA: TGTGCCAGCGAACTAGCGGGGCTCACAGATACGCAGTATTTT. The chain links TRBV2 to TRBJ2-3; 10 nucleotides align to TRBD2. J gave up 2 bases and V 8 bases, and 4 bases lay outside the gene matches. Germline lookup yields CDR1 SNHLY and CDR2 FYNNEI. The CDR3 consists of 14 residues. Based on the CDR3 plus reference TRBV2 and TRBJ2-3, the full variable domain is EPEVTQTPSHQVTQMGQEVILRCVPISNHLYFYWYRQILGQKVEFLVSFYNNEISEKSEIFDDQFSVERPDGSNFTLKIRSTKLEDSAMYFCASELAGLTDTQYFGPGTRLTVL.

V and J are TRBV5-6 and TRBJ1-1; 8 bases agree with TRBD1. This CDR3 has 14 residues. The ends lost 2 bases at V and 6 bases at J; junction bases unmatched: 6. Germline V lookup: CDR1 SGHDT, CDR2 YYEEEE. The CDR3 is CASSFGQGASEAFF. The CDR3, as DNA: TGTGCCAGCAGCTTCGGTCAGGGGGCTTCTGAAGCTTTCTTT. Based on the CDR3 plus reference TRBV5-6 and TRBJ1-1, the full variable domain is DAGVTQSPTHLIKTRGQQVTLRCSPKSGHDTVSWYQQALGQGPQFIFQYYEEEERQRGNFPDRFSGHQFPNYSSELNVNALLLGDSALYLCASSFGQGASEAFFGQGTRLTVV.

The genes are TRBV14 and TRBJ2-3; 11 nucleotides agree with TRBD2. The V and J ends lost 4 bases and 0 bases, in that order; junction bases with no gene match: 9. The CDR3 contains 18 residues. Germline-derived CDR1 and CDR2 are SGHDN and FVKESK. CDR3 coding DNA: TGTGCCAGCAGCCCGAAACTAGCGGGGGCCACTAGCACAGATACGCAGTATTTT. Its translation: CASSPKLAGATSTDTQYF.

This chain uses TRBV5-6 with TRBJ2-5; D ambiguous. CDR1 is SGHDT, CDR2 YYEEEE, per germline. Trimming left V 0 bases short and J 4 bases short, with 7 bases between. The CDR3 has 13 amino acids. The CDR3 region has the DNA TGTGCCAGCAGCTTGGCTGTGGGAGAGACCCAGTACTTC. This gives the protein CASSLAVGETQYF.

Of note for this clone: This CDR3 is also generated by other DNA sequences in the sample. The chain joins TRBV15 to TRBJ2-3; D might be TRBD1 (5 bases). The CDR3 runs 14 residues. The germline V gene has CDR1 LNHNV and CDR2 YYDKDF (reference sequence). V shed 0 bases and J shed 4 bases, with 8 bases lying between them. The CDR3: CATSRDQGADTQYF. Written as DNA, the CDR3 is TGTGCCACCAGCAGAGATCAGGGTGCAGATACGCAGTATTTT.

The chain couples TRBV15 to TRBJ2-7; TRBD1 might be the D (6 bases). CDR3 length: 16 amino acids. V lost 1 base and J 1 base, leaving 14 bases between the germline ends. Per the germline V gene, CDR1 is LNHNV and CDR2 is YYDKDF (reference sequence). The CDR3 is CATSRVIAGESYEQYF. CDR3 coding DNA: TGTGCCACCAGCAGAGTTATCGCAGGGGAATCCTACGAGCAGTACTTC.

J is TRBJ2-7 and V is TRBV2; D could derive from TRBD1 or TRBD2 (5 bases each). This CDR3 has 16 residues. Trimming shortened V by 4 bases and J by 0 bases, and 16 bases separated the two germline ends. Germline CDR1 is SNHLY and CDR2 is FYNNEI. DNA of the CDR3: TGTGCCAGCAGTGTAAAACTTGGGGGTGGCTCCTACGAGCAGTACTTC. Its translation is CASSVKLGGGSYEQYF.

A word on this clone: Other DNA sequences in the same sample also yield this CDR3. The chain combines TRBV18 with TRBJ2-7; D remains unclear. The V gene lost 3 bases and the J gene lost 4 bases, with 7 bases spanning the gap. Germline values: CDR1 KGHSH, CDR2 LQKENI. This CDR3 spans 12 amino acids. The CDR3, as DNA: TGTGCCAGCTCACCGGGCGCTTACGAGCAGTACTTC. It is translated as CASSPGAYEQYF.